This TCR beta chain was recovered during a study of T cells in Graves' hyperthyroidism and ophthalmopathy. Study-level points and caveats: In the blood, most expanded thyroid clonotypes above 0.001 appeared as well.

Many counts were recorded for this clonotype. Its specificity is unknown. V was trimmed by 3 bases and J by 3 bases, leaving 5 bases between them. Germline V CDR1 and CDR2: KGHSH, LQKENI. The CDR3 contains 12 residues. Amplification yielded TCR beta CDR3 regions, with RNA transcripts as the source. The HTBI primer set drove a first-round RT-PCR of the TCR CDR3. TCRdb fed the multiplex PCR reads into MiXCR, producing one record per CDR3 protein. This table holds over 200,000 distinct CDR3 sequences, roughly 14% found once. PBMCs were collected from a roughly 9.7 ml volume of fresh peripheral blood. The receptor's source is a woman in her thirties or forties with Graves' hyperthyroidism that later progressed to Graves' ophthalmopathy. The chain links TRBV18 to TRBJ2-5; D is unclear. The sequenced material came from blood. The CDR3 bases are TGTGCCAGCTCACCCCTGGAAGAGACCCAGTACTTC. The encoded protein is CASSPLEETQYF.